This TCR beta chain was sequenced in a study of cytomegalovirus exposure and HLA in healthy donors. Study-wide findings and caveats: The authors enumerated around 150 TCR beta chains as linked to cytomegalovirus. The only immune exposure information that was available was CMV serostatus. In a later analysis, TCR beta V- and J-gene trimming showed a link to a missense DCLRE1C variant. Analyzed later, association rates of TCRs varied across HLA loci, with DRB1 most and HLA-C fewest.

Germline V gives CDR1 MNHEY, CDR2 SVGAGI. The V and J ends lost 2 bases and 4 bases respectively, with 5 bases between them. This CDR3 has 13 amino acids. The primer mix had 60 Vbeta and 13 Jbeta primers. The data were produced by immunoSEQ multiplex PCR, yet TCRdb's version contains in-frame clones alone and is incomplete. Of about 130,000 clones in the sample, about 80% are singletons; the top ten hold 6.5%. A word on this clone: The antigen is undetermined.

Material: PBMCs. The TCR comes from a man aged 35-49 years in good health and CMV-seropositive. The V gene is TRBV6-5, the J gene TRBJ1-4, with unresolved D. Here the CDR3 DNA reads TGTGCCAGCAGTTACGACAATAATGAAAAACTGTTTTTT. This sequence encodes CASSYDNNEKLFF.